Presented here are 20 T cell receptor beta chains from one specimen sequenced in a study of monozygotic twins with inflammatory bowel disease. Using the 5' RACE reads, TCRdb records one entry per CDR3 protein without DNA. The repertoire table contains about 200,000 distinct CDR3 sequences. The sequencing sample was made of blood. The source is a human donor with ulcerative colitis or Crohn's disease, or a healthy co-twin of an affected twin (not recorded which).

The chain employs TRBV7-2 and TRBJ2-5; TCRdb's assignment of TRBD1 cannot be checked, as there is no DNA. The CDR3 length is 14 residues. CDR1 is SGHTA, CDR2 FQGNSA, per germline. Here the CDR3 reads CASSRIRSGETQYF.

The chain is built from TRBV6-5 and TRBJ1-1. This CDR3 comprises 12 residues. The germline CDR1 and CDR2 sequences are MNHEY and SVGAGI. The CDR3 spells CASSYAGGEAFF.

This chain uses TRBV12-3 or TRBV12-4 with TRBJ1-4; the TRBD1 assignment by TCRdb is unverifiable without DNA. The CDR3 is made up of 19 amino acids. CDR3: CASSFIGTGRRATNEKLFF.

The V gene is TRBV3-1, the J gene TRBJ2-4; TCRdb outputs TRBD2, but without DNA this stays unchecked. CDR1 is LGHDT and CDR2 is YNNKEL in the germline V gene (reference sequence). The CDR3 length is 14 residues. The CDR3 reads CASSLGLVGNIQYF.

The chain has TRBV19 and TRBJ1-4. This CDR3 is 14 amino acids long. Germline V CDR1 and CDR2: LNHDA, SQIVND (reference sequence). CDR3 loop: CASSLRDERKKLFF.

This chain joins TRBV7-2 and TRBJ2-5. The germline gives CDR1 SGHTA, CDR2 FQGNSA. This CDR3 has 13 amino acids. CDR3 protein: CASSVDPQETQYF.

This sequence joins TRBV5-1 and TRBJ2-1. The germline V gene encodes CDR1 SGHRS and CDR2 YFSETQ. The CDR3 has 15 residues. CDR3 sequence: CASSRTSDSYNEQFF.

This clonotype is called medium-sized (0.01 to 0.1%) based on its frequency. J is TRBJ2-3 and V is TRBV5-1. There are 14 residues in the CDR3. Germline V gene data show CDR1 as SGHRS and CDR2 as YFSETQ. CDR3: CASSLELHPDTQYF.

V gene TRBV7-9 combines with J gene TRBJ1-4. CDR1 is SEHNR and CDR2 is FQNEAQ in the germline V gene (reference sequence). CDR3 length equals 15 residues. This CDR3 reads CASSPSRQSNEKLFF.

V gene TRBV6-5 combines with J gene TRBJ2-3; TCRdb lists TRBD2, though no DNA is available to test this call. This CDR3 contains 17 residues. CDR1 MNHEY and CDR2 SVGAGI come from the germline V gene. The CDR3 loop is CASSYSGLAGGTDTQYF.

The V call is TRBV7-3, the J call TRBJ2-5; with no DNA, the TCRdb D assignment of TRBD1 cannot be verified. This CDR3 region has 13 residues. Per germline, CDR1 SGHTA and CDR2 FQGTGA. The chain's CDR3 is CASSSGTKETQYF.

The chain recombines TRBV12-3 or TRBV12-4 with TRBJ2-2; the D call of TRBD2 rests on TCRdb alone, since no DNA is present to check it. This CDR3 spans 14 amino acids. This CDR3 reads CASSLDWNTGELFF.

CDR3 residues: CSAGLAGFSSYNEQFF. V gene TRBV20-1 combines with J gene TRBJ2-1; with no DNA, the TCRdb D assignment of TRBD2 cannot be verified. Germline V gene data show CDR1 as DFQATT and CDR2 as SNEGSKA (reference sequence). The CDR3 is made up of 16 amino acids.

CDR3 loop: CASSLLDSPGELFF. The rearrangement uses TRBV27 and TRBJ2-2; TCRdb indicates TRBD1, and absent DNA this call remains unverified. Per the germline V gene, CDR1 is MNHEY and CDR2 is SMNVEV (reference sequence). CDR3 size: 14 residues.

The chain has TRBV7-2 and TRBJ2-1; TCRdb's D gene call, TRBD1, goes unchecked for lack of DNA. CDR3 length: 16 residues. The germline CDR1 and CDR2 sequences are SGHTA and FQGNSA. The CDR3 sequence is CASSPQTPLAYNEQFF.

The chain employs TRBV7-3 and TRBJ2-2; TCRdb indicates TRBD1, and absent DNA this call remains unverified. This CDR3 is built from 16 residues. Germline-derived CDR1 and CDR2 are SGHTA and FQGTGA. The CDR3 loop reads CASSPRGTVNTGELFF.

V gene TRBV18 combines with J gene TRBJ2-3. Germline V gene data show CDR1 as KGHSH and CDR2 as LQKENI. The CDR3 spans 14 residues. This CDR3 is CASSPEPRTDTQYF.

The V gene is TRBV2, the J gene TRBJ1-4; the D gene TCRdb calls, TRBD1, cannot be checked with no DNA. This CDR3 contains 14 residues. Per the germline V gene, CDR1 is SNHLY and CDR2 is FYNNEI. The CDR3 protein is CDSSLGVLGEKLCF.

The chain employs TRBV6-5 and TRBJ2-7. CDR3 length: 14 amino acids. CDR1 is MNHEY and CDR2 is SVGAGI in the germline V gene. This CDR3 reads CASSLKTFSYEQYF.

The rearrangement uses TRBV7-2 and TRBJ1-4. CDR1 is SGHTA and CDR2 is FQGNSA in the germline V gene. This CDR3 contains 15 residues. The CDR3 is CASSLDPYYNEKLFF.